The rows below give T cell receptor beta chains drawn from one sample of a study of blood T cell repertoires in COVID-19. Some clones are missing from TCRdb's copy, which holds only in-frame ones; the method was immunoSEQ multiplex PCR. This sample has about 350,000 clones, with roughly 87% found just once. Specimen: PBMCs or T cells enriched from blood (not recorded which). These receptors all stem from a woman in her twenties or thirties who had recovered from COVID-19. Both conserved end residues are part of each CDR3. The D gene is left open where the match is weak. Size is stated for part of the rows, as once, few or many counts, or as a class when the clone is expanded.

V	J	size	D	CDR3	DNA
TRBV10-2	TRBJ1-1	few	TRBD1	CASSSWDRPNTEAFF	TGCGCCAGCAGCTCCTGGGACAGACCGAACACTGAAGCTTTCTTT
TRBV2	TRBJ1-2	-	TRBD1	CASSEGQSYGYTF	TGTGCCAGCAGTGAGGGACAGAGCTATGGCTACACCTTC
TRBV28	TRBJ1-5	-	-	CASSSRIRGPDWGNQPQHF	TGTGCCAGCAGTTCACGGATCAGGGGTCCGGACTGGGGCAATCAGCCCCAGCATTTT
TRBV13	TRBJ1-5	-	-	CASSLGANSNQPQHF	TGTGCCAGCAGCTTAGGGGCAAATAGCAATCAGCCCCAGCATTTT
TRBV7-9	TRBJ1-6	-	TRBD1	CASSFRQGAENSPLHF	TGTGCCAGCAGCTTTAGACAGGGGGCTGAAAATTCACCCCTCCACTTT
TRBV12-3/TRBV12-4	TRBJ1-1	-	-	CASSLVGRTEAFF	TGTGCCAGCAGTTTAGTTGGGAGAACTGAAGCTTTCTTT
TRBV19	TRBJ1-5	-	-	CASSIGILRVFNQPQHF	TGTGCCAGTAGTATAGGGATCCTCAGGGTTTTCAATCAGCCCCAGCATTTT
TRBV6-5	TRBJ1-2	-	-	CASSYTARGGNIGYTF	TGTGCCAGCAGTTACACTGCAAGGGGAGGGAATATTGGCTACACCTTC
TRBV9	TRBJ2-3	-	-	CASSVEHSTDTQYF	TGTGCCAGCAGCGTAGAGCACAGCACAGATACGCAGTATTTT
TRBV19	TRBJ1-5	few	-	CASSSYNQPQHF	TGTGCCAGTTCCAGTTACAATCAGCCCCAGCATTTT
TRBV6-2/TRBV6-3	TRBJ2-5	-	-	CASSYWNSPQETQYF	TGTGCCAGCAGTTATTGGAACAGTCCTCAAGAGACCCAGTACTTC
TRBV23-1	TRBJ2-3	-	TRBD2	CASSQGGDGPFGVDTQYF	TGCGCCAGCAGTCAAGGGGGGGACGGACCATTCGGAGTAGATACGCAGTATTTT
TRBV18	TRBJ2-1	-	TRBD1	CASSPSQGAYNEQFF	TGTGCCAGCTCACCGTCACAGGGGGCGTACAATGAGCAGTTCTTC
TRBV7-2	TRBJ2-7	-	TRBD1	CASTLRTGVHEQYF	TGTGCCAGCACCCTAAGGACAGGGGTCCACGAGCAGTACTTC
TRBV29-1	TRBJ1-1	-	-	CSVEKGEAFF	TGCAGCGTTGAAAAGGGGGAAGCTTTCTTT
TRBV6-2/TRBV6-3	TRBJ2-6	many	-	CASSITGSGANVLTF	TGTGCCAGCAGCATCACAGGATCTGGGGCCAACGTCCTGACTTTC
TRBV25-1	TRBJ1-2	-	TRBD1	CASSGYRDRLGDGYTF	TGTGCCAGCAGTGGGTACCGGGACAGGCTTGGGGATGGCTACACCTTC
TRBV7-2	TRBJ1-1	once	-	CASSLEPVNTEAFF	TGTGCCAGCAGCTTAGAGCCGGTGAACACTGAAGCTTTCTTT
TRBV9	TRBJ2-1	once	TRBD2	CASSVDPAGGPIDEQFF	TGTGCCAGCAGCGTAGATCCAGCGGGGGGGCCTATTGATGAGCAGTTCTTC
TRBV3-1/TRBV3-2	TRBJ1-6	-	-	CASSQARSSYNSPLHF	TGTGCCAGCAGCCAAGCCAGAAGCTCCTATAATTCACCCCTCCACTTT
TRBV9	TRBJ2-5	-	TRBD2	CASSAGLAGETQYF	TGTGCCAGCAGCGCGGGACTAGCCGGAGAGACCCAGTACTTC
TRBV14	TRBJ1-1	once	-	CASSPPRGWNTEAFF	TGTGCCAGCAGCCCTCCTAGGGGCTGGAACACTGAAGCTTTCTTT
TRBV5-4	TRBJ2-7	-	-	CASSKSGLSSYEQYF	TGTGCCAGCAGCAAATCAGGATTATCCTCCTACGAGCAGTACTTC
TRBV30	TRBJ1-5	-	-	CAWSLDRDQPQHF	TGTGCCTGGAGCCTAGACCGGGATCAGCCCCAGCATTTT
TRBV4-1	TRBJ1-6	-	TRBD1	CASSRTGAGSSPLHF	TGCGCCAGCAGCCGGACAGGGGCCGGGAGTTCACCCCTCCACTTT
TRBV12-5	TRBJ2-5	once	-	CASGVTGSGQETQYF	TGTGCTAGTGGTGTAACAGGGTCCGGGCAAGAGACCCAGTACTTC
TRBV5-1	TRBJ1-2	-	TRBD1	CASSLGQVVYGYTF	TGCGCCAGCAGCCTAGGACAGGTCGTCTATGGCTACACCTTC
TRBV6-6	TRBJ1-2	few	TRBD1	CASSYSGQGLGGYTF	TGTGCCAGCAGTTACTCTGGACAGGGGCTGGGGGGCTACACCTTC
TRBV7-2	TRBJ2-7	once	TRBD2	CASSLGRTSSHEQYF	TGTGCCAGCAGCTTAGGGCGGACTAGTTCCCACGAGCAGTACTTC
TRBV6-2/TRBV6-3	TRBJ1-5	-	-	CASSYQGGGNQPQHF	TGTGCCAGCAGTTACCAGGGTGGTGGCAATCAGCCCCAGCATTTT
TRBV7-2	TRBJ1-2	-	TRBD1	CASSDPTGGIYGYTF	TGTGCCAGCAGCGACCCGACAGGGGGCATCTATGGCTACACCTTC
TRBV5-6	TRBJ2-5	-	-	CASSLGPGMTETQYF	TGTGCCAGCAGCTTGGGTCCGGGGATGACAGAGACCCAGTACTTC
TRBV6-5	TRBJ2-3	-	-	CASSNHGTSTDTQYF	TGTGCCAGCAGTAACCACGGGACTAGCACAGATACGCAGTATTTT
TRBV4-1	TRBJ2-7	-	-	CASSQTQGSYEQYF	TGCGCCAGCAGCCAGACCCAGGGGTCCTACGAGCAGTACTTC
TRBV18	TRBJ2-7	-	-	CASSPGHGTPYYEQYF	TGTGCCAGCTCACCGGGGCACGGGACACCCTACTACGAGCAGTACTTC
TRBV18	TRBJ1-6	once	-	CASCAHSGTGDNSPLHF	TGTGCCAGCTGCGCCCACTCGGGAACCGGGGATAATTCACCCCTCCACTTT
TRBV12-3/TRBV12-4	TRBJ1-5	-	-	CASASEEQPQHF	TGTGCCAGCGCCTCCGAGGAGCAGCCCCAGCATTTT
TRBV7-8	TRBJ2-1	once	-	CASSLGTNLNNEQFF	TGTGCCAGCAGCTTAGGGACTAACCTTAACAATGAGCAGTTCTTC
TRBV9	TRBJ2-3	once	-	CASSVGSVKSTDTQYF	TGTGCCAGCAGCGTAGGGTCGGTGAAAAGCACAGATACGCAGTATTTT
TRBV19	TRBJ2-1	-	TRBD1	CASSPRPGTGKVNEQFF	TGTGCCAGTAGTCCCCGGCCCGGGACAGGGAAGGTGAATGAGCAGTTCTTC
TRBV29-1	TRBJ1-4	-	-	CSANFSTNEKLFF	TGCAGCGCTAACTTCTCAACTAATGAAAAACTGTTTTTT
TRBV5-1	TRBJ2-1	-	TRBD2	CASSLEASGGDEQFF	TGCGCCAGCAGCTTGGAGGCTAGCGGGGGTGATGAGCAGTTCTTC
TRBV12-3/TRBV12-4	TRBJ2-1	-	-	CASSSGPSNEQFF	TGTGCCAGCAGTTCTGGGCCCAGTAATGAGCAGTTCTTC
TRBV19	TRBJ1-5	-	-	CASSILWQASNQPQHF	TGTGCCAGTAGTATCTTATGGCAGGCGAGCAATCAGCCCCAGCATTTT
TRBV6-5	TRBJ2-7	-	-	CASSYSTGRAYEQYF	TGTGCCAGCAGTTACTCGACGGGCAGGGCGTACGAGCAGTACTTC
TRBV3-1/TRBV3-2	TRBJ1-3	-	-	CASSQGRGGLGNTIYF	TGTGCCAGCAGCCAAGGGCGTGGGGGCCTGGGAAACACCATATATTTT
TRBV2	TRBJ1-2	-	-	CASSENLSYGYTF	TGTGCCAGCAGTGAGAACTTAAGCTATGGCTACACCTTC
TRBV10-3	TRBJ2-3	-	-	CAIKGGGMPTDTQYF	TGTGCCATCAAGGGCGGGGGCATGCCTACAGATACGCAGTATTTT
TRBV2	TRBJ2-3	-	TRBD2	CASSDLAGGTDTQYF	TGTGCCAGCAGTGACCTAGCGGGGGGGACAGATACGCAGTATTTT
TRBV7-9	TRBJ1-4	-	-	CASSLSWGEANEKLFF	TGTGCCAGCAGCCTCTCTTGGGGGGAAGCTAATGAAAAACTGTTTTTT
TRBV7-9	TRBJ2-5	-	-	CASSLRGGVDAAAQYF	TGTGCCAGCAGCTTACGAGGGGGAGTCGACGCGGCGGCCCAGTACTTC
TRBV28	TRBJ1-5	-	TRBD1	CASRSTGDQPQHF	TGTGCCAGCAGGTCGACAGGGGATCAGCCCCAGCATTTT